The next 17 T cell receptor beta chains were all read from a single sample in a study of cytomegalovirus exposure and HLA in healthy donors. 60 Vbeta and 13 Jbeta primers were used in PCR. TCRdb keeps only in-frame clones here, not all; method: immunoSEQ multiplex PCR. The sample contains more than 85,000 clones, 13% to 15% of which appear only once. Sequences were obtained from PBMCs. Receptor source: a female donor in good health and CMV-seronegative.

This chain connects TRBV28 to TRBJ2-3; 13 bases match TRBD2. Trimming cost V 4 bases and J 2 bases; bases outside gene matches: 9. The germline V gene has CDR1 MDHEN and CDR2 SYDVKM. The CDR3 extends over 18 amino acids. The CDR3 DNA is TGTGCCAGCAGTTCCATTCCGGGACTAGCGGGAACCACAGATACGCAGTATTTT. This encodes CASSSIPGLAGTTDTQYF. The full variable domain, completed using reference TRBV28 and TRBJ2-3, is DVKVTQSSRYLVKRTGEKVFLECVQDMDHENMFWYRQDPGLGLRLIYFSYDVKMKEKGDIPEGYSVSREKKERFSLILESASTNQTSMYLCASSSIPGLAGTTDTQYFGPGTRLTVL.

J is TRBJ1-2 and V is TRBV27; possibly TRBD1 for D (5 bases). Germline assignment: CDR1 MNHEY and CDR2 SMNVEV (reference sequence). V was trimmed by 2 bases and J by 2 bases, leaving 12 bases between them. This CDR3 spans 15 amino acids. CDR3: CASSLGQGGNYGYTF. The CDR3 region has the DNA TGTGCCAGCAGTTTAGGTCAGGGAGGAAACTATGGCTACACCTTC.

The rearrangement links TRBV9 to TRBJ2-7; the match to TRBD2 covers 12 bases. Germline trimming cut 3 bases from V and 6 bases from J; bases unmatched to any gene: 13. Germline V gives CDR1 SGDLS, CDR2 YYNGEE. The CDR3 runs 17 residues. The CDR3 is CASSATPLAGGGSEQYF. The CDR3 DNA is TGTGCCAGCAGCGCGACGCCACTAGCGGGGGGCGGGTCCGAGCAGTACTTC.

This clone was detected only a few times. The V call is TRBV18, the J call TRBJ1-1; TRBD1 is a possible D gene (5 bases). The CDR3 covers 16 residues. CDR1 is KGHSH and CDR2 is LQKENI in the germline V gene. The germline V and J ends were trimmed by 0 bases and 6 bases, with 17 bases remaining between them. Here the CDR3 DNA reads TGTGCCAGCTCACCACCTGCGGGGGGGTACGGGTCTGAAGCTTTCTTT. It translates to CASSPPAGGYGSEAFF. Based on the CDR3 plus reference TRBV18 and TRBJ1-1, the full variable domain is NAGVMQNPRHLVRRRGQEARLRCSPMKGHSHVYWYRQLPEEGLKFMVYLQKENIIDESGMPKERFSAEFPKEGPSILRIQQVVRGDSAAYFCASSPPAGGYGSEAFFGQGTRLTVV.

The chain joins TRBV11-3 to TRBJ1-1; 9 nucleotides match TRBD1. The CDR3 loop spans 15 amino acids. Germline V gene sequence: CDR1 SGHNT, CDR2 YENEEA. Germline trimming cut 3 bases from V and 1 base from J; bases unmatched to any gene: 3. The CDR3 region has the DNA TGTGCCAGCAGCTTCACAGGGGGCCCGAACACTGAAGCTTTCTTT. It specifies CASSFTGGPNTEAFF.

The V gene is TRBV20-1, the J gene TRBJ1-2; D is uncertain. V was trimmed by 0 bases and J by 4 bases, leaving 3 bases between them. The germline gives CDR1 DFQATT, CDR2 SNEGSKA (reference sequence). The CDR3 length is 11 residues. The CDR3 loop is CSARDGYGYTF. The DNA for the CDR3 is TGCAGTGCTAGAGACGGCTATGGCTACACCTTC.

There are a few counts of this clone. The chain uses TRBV7-2 and TRBJ1-2; D not certain. CDR1 is SGHTA and CDR2 is FQGNSA in the germline V gene. The V and J ends lost 0 bases and 4 bases respectively, with 9 bases between them. The CDR3 covers 14 residues. The DNA for the CDR3 is TGTGCCAGCAGCTTAGCGGTTTCGAGCTATGGCTACACCTTC. It yields the protein CASSLAVSSYGYTF. Full variable domain (outside the CDR3, taken from reference TRBV7-2 and TRBJ1-2): GAGVSQSPSNKVTEKGKDVELRCDPISGHTALYWYRQSLGQGLEFLIYFQGNSAPDKSGLPSDRFSAERTGGSVSTLTIQRTQQEDSAVYLCASSLAVSSYGYTFGSGTRLTVV.

This clone was counted only a few times. V and J are TRBV6-5 and TRBJ1-2; 8 bases align to TRBD1. This CDR3 has 15 amino acids. The V gene end was trimmed by 6 bases and the J gene end by 6 bases; junction bases not matched to a gene: 12. CDR1 is MNHEY and CDR2 is SVGAGI in the germline V gene. The CDR3 region has the DNA TGTGCCAGCAGCCCGTTTTTGACAGGGGATCATGGCTACACCTTC. Encoded protein: CASSPFLTGDHGYTF.

This clone came up a few times. The chain has TRBV15 and TRBJ1-2; no reliable D call. CDR1 and CDR2 (germline): LNHNV, YYDKDF (reference sequence). The CDR3 consists of 15 residues. Trimming removed 0 bases from V and 3 bases from J, with 11 bases in between. Here the CDR3 reads CATSRDLLEHYGYTF. Here the CDR3 DNA reads TGTGCCACCAGCAGAGATCTCCTCGAGCACTATGGCTACACCTTC. Supplemented by reference TRBV15 and TRBJ1-2, the full variable domain reads DAMVIQNPRYQVTQFGKPVTLSCSQTLNHNVMYWYQQKSSQAPKLLFHYYDKDFNNEADTPDNFQSRRPNTSFCFLDIRSPGLGDTAMYLCATSRDLLEHYGYTFGSGTRLTVV.

The table lists this clone with a few counts. V gene TRBV6-5 combines with J gene TRBJ1-1, with D possibly TRBD1 on 6 matching bases. Deletions cut 6 bases from V and 4 bases from J, with 12 bases between. This CDR3 has 13 residues. CDR1 is MNHEY and CDR2 is SVGAGI in the germline V gene. For the CDR3, the DNA is TGTGCCAGCAGGAACAGGGAGGGCACTGAAGCTTTCTTT. Translated: CASRNREGTEAFF.

This chain joins TRBV6-6 and TRBJ2-5; 9 nucleotides line up with TRBD1. The V gene's germline CDR1 is MNHNY and CDR2 SVGAGI (reference sequence). This CDR3 is 14 amino acids long. The ends lost 6 bases at V and 2 bases at J; junction bases unmatched: 4. The CDR3 DNA reads TGTGCCAGCAGACTCGACAGGGGGCAAGAGACCCAGTACTTC. It translates to CASRLDRGQETQYF.

This clone came up a few times. The V call is TRBV21-1, the J call TRBJ2-1; TRBD2 was called by the table and not checked on the DNA. TRBV21-1 is a pseudogene. CDR3 length: 21 amino acids. The CDR3 protein is CASSSPYESEPARSSYNEQFF. The CDR3 coding sequence is TGTGCCAGCAGCTCTCCCTATGAGAGCGAGCCAGCGCGGAGCTCCTACAATGAGCAGTTCTTC.

This chain joins TRBV2 and TRBJ2-2; TRBD1 matches at 7 bases. Trimming removed 6 bases from V and 6 bases from J; junction bases left unmatched: 10. The length of the CDR3 is 15 residues. Per germline, CDR1 SNHLY and CDR2 FYNNEI. CDR3 residues: CASREDRNSAGELFF. In DNA, the CDR3 is TGTGCCAGCAGAGAGGACAGGAACTCGGCCGGGGAGCTGTTTTTT.

This clone was counted between two and nine times. J is TRBJ2-2 and V is TRBV7-9, with 9 bases that match TRBD1. The junction had 4 bases not matched to a gene; V was cut back by 2 bases and J by 6 bases. There are 15 residues in the CDR3. The germline gives CDR1 SEHNR, CDR2 FQNEAQ (reference sequence). The CDR3 loop reads CASSLRTGVPGELFF. CDR3 nucleotides: TGTGCCAGCAGCTTACGGACAGGGGTCCCCGGGGAGCTGTTTTTT. Full variable domain (rest looked up from reference TRBV7-9 and TRBJ2-2): DTGVSQNPRHKITKRGQNVTFRCDPISEHNRLYWYRQTLGQGPEFLTYFQNEAQLEKSRLLSDRFSAERPKGSFSTLEIQRTEQGDSAMYLCASSLRTGVPGELFFGEGSRLTVL.

Written as DNA, the CDR3 is TGTGCCAGCCAGGAGGGGGCGCGGGAGCAGTACTTC. It codes for CASQEGAREQYF. V is TRBV6-1 and J is TRBJ2-7, with D possibly being TRBD1 (7 bases). The ends were cut back, 8 bases at V and 7 bases at J, with 15 bases in the middle. The CDR3 sequence is 12 residues long. Germline V gene lookup returns CDR1 MNHNS and CDR2 SASEGT.

Here the CDR3 reads CASSYMRNTEAFF. As DNA, the CDR3 is TGTGCCAGCAGTTATATGAGGAACACTGAAGCTTTCTTT. V gene TRBV6-5 combines with J gene TRBJ1-1; D ambiguous. Germline-derived CDR1 and CDR2 are MNHEY and SVGAGI. The CDR3 length is 13 residues. V lost 3 bases and J 1 base, leaving 6 bases between the germline ends.

V is TRBV6-5 and J is TRBJ2-7, with D possibly being TRBD2 (6 bases). The germline gives CDR1 MNHEY, CDR2 SVGAGI. Trimming removed 2 bases at V and 2 bases at J, with 16 bases between. The CDR3 totals 16 residues. CDR3: CASSYTHGGGPYEQYF. As DNA, the CDR3 is TGTGCCAGCAGTTACACCCACGGGGGAGGCCCCTACGAGCAGTACTTC.